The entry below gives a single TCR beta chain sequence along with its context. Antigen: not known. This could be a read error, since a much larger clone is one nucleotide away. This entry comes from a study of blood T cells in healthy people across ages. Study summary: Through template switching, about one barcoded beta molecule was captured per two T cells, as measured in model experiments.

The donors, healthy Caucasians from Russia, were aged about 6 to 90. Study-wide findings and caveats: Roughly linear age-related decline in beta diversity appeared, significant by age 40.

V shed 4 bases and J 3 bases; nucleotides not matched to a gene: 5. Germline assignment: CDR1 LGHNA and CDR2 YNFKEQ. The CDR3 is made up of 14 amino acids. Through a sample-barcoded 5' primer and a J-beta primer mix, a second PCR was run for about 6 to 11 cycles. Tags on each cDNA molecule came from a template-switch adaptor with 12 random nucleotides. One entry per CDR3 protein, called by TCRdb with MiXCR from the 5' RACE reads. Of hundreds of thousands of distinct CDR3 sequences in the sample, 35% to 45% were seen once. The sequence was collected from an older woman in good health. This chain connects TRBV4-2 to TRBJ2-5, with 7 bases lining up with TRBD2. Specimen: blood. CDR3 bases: TGTGCCAGCAGCCCCAGGACTAGGGAAGAGACCCAGTACTTC. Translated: CASSPRTREETQYF.